This record covers a single T cell receptor beta chain. This clonotype was counted only a few times. There is no known antigen for this receptor. Within one base of it there is no much larger clone, and no base qualities were kept. This specimen comes from a study of early T cells in non-severe SARS-CoV-2 infection (dated by TCRdb to the early 2020s). Regarding the study in general: Because TCR sequencing was done on bulk RNA from unsorted whole blood, the alpha and beta chains could not be paired. Overall results and qualifications from the work: VDJdb matching was skewed toward anti-spike CD8 responses and likely underestimated virus-specific expansions by missing private and CD4 specificities.

Library construction relied on 5' RACE. This sample was sequenced with a NextSeq 500. In the TCR library protocol, unique molecular identifiers were attached to individual cDNA molecules to correct for PCR bias and sequencing error. Both TCR alpha and beta chains were sequenced, and tight co-correlation was observed between alpha and beta sequence abundances in each sample. The authors processed their data as follows. Decombinator V4 was used to annotate the V gene, J gene and CDR3 of the TCR sequences. Expanded TCRs were defined as changing significantly between any two time points under a Poisson model with p below 0.0001. TCR abundances were normalised to the total number of TCRs sequenced per sample and were expressed as counts per million. MAIT TCRs were defined by TRAV1-2 paired with TRAJ12, TRAJ20 or TRAJ33, and iNKT TCRs by TRAV10 paired with TRAJ18. VDJdb, accessed 1 November 2021, was searched for CMV, EBV and SARS-CoV-2 annotated TCRs, with TCRs annotated for multiple antigens excluded. In TCRdb, the public reads were trimmed at Q25 with fastp and aligned with MiXCR, with productive beta chains retained. Each CDR3 protein gets just one entry, which takes the most common genes and DNA from the rows behind it. TCRdb's processing, not the authors' own work, is the source of the V and J calls. Counted in this sample were approximately 89,000 distinct CDR3 sequences; more than 12% of them appeared once. The top ten constitute 3% of the sample.

Set within a cohort of healthcare workers in London, UK, this nested case-control study involved weekly PCR testing of nasopharyngeal swabs along with blood sampling. Healthcare workers were recruited during the week of the UK lockdown, between 23 and 31 March 2020, and followed weekly for up to roughly 16 weeks. CDR1 and CDR2, looked up from the germline V gene, are SGDLS and YYNGEE. From the cysteine up to the phenylalanine, the CDR3 has a length of 15 residues. Just the 45-base CDR3 DNA is kept, in frame starting at base 1. The V and J ends are trimmed by 3 bases and 1 base, leaving 12 bases between them.

Sample: whole blood. Rearrangement joined TRBV9 to TRBJ2-3; there is no confident call for the D gene. This TCR derives from an adult who was a healthcare worker with PCR-confirmed SARS-CoV-2 infection or an uninfected control (not recorded which). Read as DNA, the sequence is TGTGCCAGCAGCGCTCTCTCTGGCGGCACAGATACGCAGTATTTT. It specifies CASSALSGGTDTQYF. Supplemented by the reference TRBV9 and TRBJ2-3 proteins around the CDR3, the complete variable domain is DSGVTQTPKHLITATGQRVTLRCSPRSGDLSVYWYQQSLDQGLQFLIQYYNGEERAKGNILERFSAQQFPDLHSELNLSSLELGDSALYFCASSALSGGTDTQYFGPGTRLTVL.